Below, one T cell receptor (beta chain) is given with its context. As handled by the study authors: The assay estimated nucleated cells by amplifying reference gene primers. TCRdb keeps only in-frame clones here, not all; method: immunoSEQ multiplex PCR. Clonal size and the V and J genes are those of that table, whereas D and trimming came from the DNA. This sample has over 95,000 clones, with roughly 89% found just once. This entry is derived from a study of blood T cell repertoires in COVID-19. Study in general: Some COVID-19 samples were acute and others convalescent; all came from the United States, Italy and Spain.

The sequence came from a human donor with acute or convalescent COVID-19. The donor label of this sample is uncertain. Sequenced input: peripheral blood.

The CDR3 DNA follows: TGTGCCAGTAGGGACCAGACTAGCGGGGGACCCTACGAGCAGTACTTC. As protein: CASRDQTSGGPYEQYF. J is TRBJ2-7 and V is TRBV19, with 12 bases lining up with TRBD2. Germline V lookup: CDR1 LNHDA, CDR2 SQIVND (reference sequence). The length of the CDR3 is 16 residues. With 6 bases clipped from V and 2 bases from J, the junction kept 8 bases outside the gene matches. The variable domain in full, with the rest retrieved from reference TRBV19 and TRBJ2-7, is DGGITQSPKYLFRKEGQNVTLSCEQNLNHDAMYWYRQDPGQGLRLIYYSQIVNDFQKGDIAEGYSVSREKKESFPLTVTSAQKNPTAFYLCASRDQTSGGPYEQYFGPGTRLTVT.